This TCR beta chain was retrieved from a study of early T cells in non-severe SARS-CoV-2 infection. Study overall: It was bulk RNA from unsorted whole blood that was sequenced, and the chains were unpaired.

Unique molecular identifier tags were affixed to discrete cDNA molecules. TCRdb reprocessed the 5' RACE reads with MiXCR, giving one entry per CDR3 protein. The data hold over 60,000 distinct CDR3 sequences, with under 15% observed a single time. This sample comprised whole blood, obtained at baseline. The clonotype comes from an adult who was a healthcare worker with PCR-confirmed SARS-CoV-2 infection or an uninfected control (not recorded which).

CDR3 region: CASSLEGYGANVLTF. CDR3 nucleotides: TGTGCCAGCAGCTTGGAGGGGTACGGGGCCAACGTCCTGACTTTC. V usage is TRBV5-5 and J usage is TRBJ2-6, with a tentative D call TRBD1 (5 bases). The CDR3 contains 15 residues. CDR1 is SGHKS, CDR2 YYEKEE, per germline (reference sequence). The V end was cut by 0 bases, the J end by 4 bases, with 8 bases between.